This is a list of T cell receptor beta chains from one sample in a study of T cell responses to AZD1222 COVID-19 vaccine. Clones were read by immunoSEQ multiplex PCR, and TCRdb kept only the in-frame ones, dropping some. The table has 90,000 to 150,000 clones, around nine tenths seen once. The sequencing used peripheral blood, collected on day 0 of AZD1222 vaccination. These receptors were collected from an adult in good health. CDR3s include the opening cysteine and the closing phenylalanine or tryptophan. D genes are given only for firm matches. Some rows mark clone size as missing; the rest say once, few, many or name a class of expanded clone.

j_call: TRBJ1-3; clone_size: .; v_call: TRBV7-2; d_call: .; cdr3_nt: TGTGCCAGCAGCTTAGCGTACGGCGCGCGTGGAAACACCATATATTTT; cdr3_aa: CASSLAYGARGNTIYF
j_call: TRBJ2-7; clone_size: .; v_call: TRBV2; d_call: .; cdr3_nt: TGTGCCAGCCGCGGCAGTGCCTACGAGCAGTACTTC; cdr3_aa: CASRGSAYEQYF
j_call: TRBJ1-2; clone_size: .; v_call: TRBV18; d_call: .; cdr3_nt: TGTGCCAGCTCACCCTCGAATAGACCTAACTATGGCTACACCTTC; cdr3_aa: CASSPSNRPNYGYTF
j_call: TRBJ1-2; clone_size: .; v_call: TRBV19; d_call: .; cdr3_nt: TGTGCCAGTAACCTGGAAGGGCGGAGCTATGGCTACACCTTC; cdr3_aa: CASNLEGRSYGYTF
j_call: TRBJ1-6; clone_size: few; v_call: TRBV19; d_call: .; cdr3_nt: TGTGCCAGTAGTATAGAACCCGATAATTCACCCCTCCACTTT; cdr3_aa: CASSIEPDNSPLHF
j_call: TRBJ2-3; clone_size: .; v_call: TRBV19; d_call: TRBD1; cdr3_nt: TGTGCCAGTAGTGCCGGGACAGGGGAACACACAGATACGCAGTATTTT; cdr3_aa: CASSAGTGEHTDTQYF
j_call: TRBJ2-1; clone_size: once; v_call: TRBV5-1; d_call: .; cdr3_nt: TGCGCCAGCAGCTTGGACAATGAGCAGTTCTTC; cdr3_aa: CASSLDNEQFF
j_call: TRBJ2-2; clone_size: .; v_call: TRBV19; d_call: .; cdr3_nt: TGTGCCAGTAGTACCCTTACCGGGGAGCTGTTTTTT; cdr3_aa: CASSTLTGELFF
j_call: TRBJ2-3; clone_size: .; v_call: TRBV10-2; d_call: TRBD2; cdr3_nt: TGCGCCAGCAGGAAGGGGACTACCTTTCGCACAGATACGCAGTATTTT; cdr3_aa: CASRKGTTFRTDTQYF
j_call: TRBJ1-6; clone_size: .; v_call: TRBV19; d_call: TRBD1; cdr3_nt: TGTGCCAGTACCTTGACAGGGAATAATTCACCCCTCCACTTT; cdr3_aa: CASTLTGNNSPLHF
j_call: TRBJ1-1; clone_size: once; v_call: TRBV7-2; d_call: .; cdr3_nt: TGTGCCAGCAGCTTAGGCTCTAACACTGAAGCTTTCTTT; cdr3_aa: CASSLGSNTEAFF
j_call: TRBJ2-7; clone_size: .; v_call: TRBV3-1/TRBV3-2; d_call: TRBD1; cdr3_nt: TGTGCCAGCAGGAGGACAGGGGGCGGCGAGCAGTACTTC; cdr3_aa: CASRRTGGGEQYF
j_call: TRBJ2-6; clone_size: .; v_call: TRBV14; d_call: .; cdr3_nt: TGTGCCAGCAGCCTCGGACGGGGGCCTGGGGCCAACGTCCTGACTTTC; cdr3_aa: CASSLGRGPGANVLTF
j_call: TRBJ1-2; clone_size: .; v_call: TRBV20-1; d_call: .; cdr3_nt: TGCAGTGTTGGGTTTAACTATGGCTACACCTTC; cdr3_aa: CSVGFNYGYTF
j_call: TRBJ1-5; clone_size: .; v_call: TRBV6-5; d_call: .; cdr3_nt: TGTGCCAGCAGTATGGGACCCAATCAGCCCCAGCATTTT; cdr3_aa: CASSMGPNQPQHF
j_call: TRBJ1-2; clone_size: few; v_call: TRBV10-3; d_call: .; cdr3_nt: TGTGCCATCAGTGAGTCTTATTTATCTGGTGGCTACACCTTC; cdr3_aa: CAISESYLSGGYTF
j_call: TRBJ1-1; clone_size: .; v_call: TRBV19; d_call: .; cdr3_nt: TGTGCCAGCAGTCTCGATCGGGGGGCCTTGAACACTGAAGCTTTCTTT; cdr3_aa: CASSLDRGALNTEAFF
j_call: TRBJ1-5; clone_size: .; v_call: TRBV14; d_call: .; cdr3_nt: TGTGCCAGCAGCCGAGGGGGGGGGAAGCCCCAGCATTTT; cdr3_aa: CASSRGGGKPQHF
j_call: TRBJ2-1; clone_size: .; v_call: TRBV3-1/TRBV3-2; d_call: .; cdr3_nt: TGTGCCAGCAGCCAAGAGGTGACCACACAGGGAGGGGATGAGCAGTTCTTC; cdr3_aa: CASSQEVTTQGGDEQFF
j_call: TRBJ2-1; clone_size: few; v_call: TRBV27; d_call: .; cdr3_nt: TGTGCCAGCAGAATCCTCACGGGCAATGAGCAGTTCTTC; cdr3_aa: CASRILTGNEQFF
j_call: TRBJ1-1; clone_size: few; v_call: TRBV6-5; d_call: .; cdr3_nt: TGTGCCAGCAGTTACTCGAGGGTGGCTGGCGAAGCTTTCTTT; cdr3_aa: CASSYSRVAGEAFF
j_call: TRBJ1-3; clone_size: .; v_call: TRBV18; d_call: .; cdr3_nt: TGTGCCAGCTCACCGCGAAGGGCCGCTGGAAACACCATATATTTT; cdr3_aa: CASSPRRAAGNTIYF
j_call: TRBJ1-2; clone_size: .; v_call: TRBV29-1; d_call: .; cdr3_nt: TGCAGCGTTGTTAATGCTAACTATGGCTACACCTTC; cdr3_aa: CSVVNANYGYTF
j_call: TRBJ2-3; clone_size: .; v_call: TRBV14; d_call: TRBD1; cdr3_nt: TGTGCCAGCAGCCAATGGACAGGGAGCACAGATACGCAGTATTTT; cdr3_aa: CASSQWTGSTDTQYF
j_call: TRBJ2-7; clone_size: .; v_call: TRBV6-2/TRBV6-3; d_call: TRBD1; cdr3_nt: TGTGCCAGCAGTGCTCGGGACAGGGTGGTCGAGCAGTACTTC; cdr3_aa: CASSARDRVVEQYF
j_call: TRBJ1-2; clone_size: .; v_call: TRBV9; d_call: .; cdr3_nt: TGTGCCAGCAGCGTAGATTCCTGGACAGTCTATGGCTACACCTTC; cdr3_aa: CASSVDSWTVYGYTF
j_call: TRBJ2-7; clone_size: .; v_call: TRBV4-1; d_call: .; cdr3_nt: TGCGCCAGCAGCCAAGAGTATGGGGGCTCCTACGAGCAGTACTTC; cdr3_aa: CASSQEYGGSYEQYF
j_call: TRBJ2-3; clone_size: once; v_call: TRBV6-4; d_call: .; cdr3_nt: TGTGCCAGCAGTGACTCAGAGCGGCCAGATACGCAGTATTTT; cdr3_aa: CASSDSERPDTQYF
j_call: TRBJ1-3; clone_size: .; v_call: TRBV4-1; d_call: .; cdr3_nt: TGCGCCAGCAGCCAACCACCGGGCCCTATGGGAGGAAACACCATATATTTT; cdr3_aa: CASSQPPGPMGGNTIYF
j_call: TRBJ1-2; clone_size: .; v_call: TRBV5-4; d_call: TRBD1; cdr3_nt: TGTGCCAGCCAGGGGGGCAGGGGCTCTTCCCGCTATGGCTACACCTTC; cdr3_aa: CASQGGRGSSRYGYTF
j_call: TRBJ1-2; clone_size: .; v_call: TRBV5-4; d_call: TRBD1; cdr3_nt: TGTGCCAGCAGCTTGGTAGGGGGCGAGGGTGGCTACACCTTC; cdr3_aa: CASSLVGGEGGYTF
j_call: TRBJ2-7; clone_size: .; v_call: TRBV7-9; d_call: .; cdr3_nt: TGTGCCAGCAGCCCATCCTACGAGCAGTACTTC; cdr3_aa: CASSPSYEQYF
j_call: TRBJ1-2; clone_size: .; v_call: TRBV2; d_call: TRBD1; cdr3_nt: TGTGCCAACCTCAGGGGGACCTATGGCTACACCTTC; cdr3_aa: CANLRGTYGYTF
j_call: TRBJ2-3; clone_size: .; v_call: TRBV5-4; d_call: TRBD2; cdr3_nt: TGTGCCAGCAGCTTAGGCCCGACTAGCGGGGCGAGCACAGATACGCAGTATTTT; cdr3_aa: CASSLGPTSGASTDTQYF
j_call: TRBJ2-5; clone_size: .; v_call: TRBV3-1/TRBV3-2; d_call: TRBD2; cdr3_nt: TGTGCCAGCAGCCCGTCGGATAGCGGGGGGCCAGTAAACTTC; cdr3_aa: CASSPSDSGGPVNF
j_call: TRBJ1-5; clone_size: .; v_call: TRBV11-2; d_call: .; cdr3_nt: TGTGCCAGCAGTGACGGGGGGCACCAGCCCCAGCATTTT; cdr3_aa: CASSDGGHQPQHF
j_call: TRBJ2-7; clone_size: .; v_call: TRBV5-1; d_call: .; cdr3_nt: TGCGCCAGCAGCTTGTGGGGCGCCACCTCCGAGCAGTACTTC; cdr3_aa: CASSLWGATSEQYF
j_call: TRBJ2-7; clone_size: .; v_call: TRBV4-1; d_call: .; cdr3_nt: TGCGCCAGCAGCCAAGGATGGGGCTACGAGCAGTACTTC; cdr3_aa: CASSQGWGYEQYF
j_call: TRBJ1-2; clone_size: once; v_call: TRBV30; d_call: .; cdr3_nt: TGTGCCTGGACCCCAGGTAGGGGCCGCTTAGGCTATGGCTACACCTTC; cdr3_aa: CAWTPGRGRLGYGYTF
j_call: TRBJ1-1; clone_size: once; v_call: TRBV5-1; d_call: .; cdr3_nt: TGCGCCAGCAGCTTGTCTCAGGGGCCGAACACTGAAGCTTTCTTT; cdr3_aa: CASSLSQGPNTEAFF
j_call: TRBJ1-6; clone_size: .; v_call: TRBV6-5; d_call: .; cdr3_nt: TGTGCCAGCAGCCAAGGGTCGGTTAATTCACCCCTCCACTTT; cdr3_aa: CASSQGSVNSPLHF
j_call: TRBJ1-1; clone_size: .; v_call: TRBV7-9; d_call: TRBD1; cdr3_nt: TGTGCCAGCAGCCGGGACAGGGCCATGAACACTGAAGCTTTCTTT; cdr3_aa: CASSRDRAMNTEAFF